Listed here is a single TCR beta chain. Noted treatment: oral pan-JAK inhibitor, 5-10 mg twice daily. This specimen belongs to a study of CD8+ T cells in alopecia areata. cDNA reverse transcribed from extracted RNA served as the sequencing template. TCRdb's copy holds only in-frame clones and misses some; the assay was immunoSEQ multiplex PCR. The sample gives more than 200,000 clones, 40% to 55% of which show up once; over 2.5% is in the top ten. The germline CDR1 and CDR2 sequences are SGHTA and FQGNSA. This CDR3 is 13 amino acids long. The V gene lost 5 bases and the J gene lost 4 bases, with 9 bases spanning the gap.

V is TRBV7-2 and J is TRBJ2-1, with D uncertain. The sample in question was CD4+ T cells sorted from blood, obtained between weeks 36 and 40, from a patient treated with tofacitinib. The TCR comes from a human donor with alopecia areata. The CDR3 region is CASSPFNYNEQFF. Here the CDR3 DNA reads TGTGCCAGCAGCCCCTTTAATTACAATGAGCAGTTCTTC.